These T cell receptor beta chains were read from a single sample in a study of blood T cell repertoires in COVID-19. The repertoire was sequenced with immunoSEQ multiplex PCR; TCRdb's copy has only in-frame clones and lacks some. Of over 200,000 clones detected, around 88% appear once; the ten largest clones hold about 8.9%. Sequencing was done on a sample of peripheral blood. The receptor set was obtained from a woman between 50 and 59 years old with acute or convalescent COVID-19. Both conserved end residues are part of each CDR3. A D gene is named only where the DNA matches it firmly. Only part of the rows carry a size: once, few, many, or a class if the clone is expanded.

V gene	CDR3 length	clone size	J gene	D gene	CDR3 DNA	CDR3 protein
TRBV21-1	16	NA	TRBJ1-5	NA	TGTGCCAGCAGCAAAGCGCTCTTGACAGTCAATCAGCCCCAGCATTTT	CASSKALLTVNQPQHF
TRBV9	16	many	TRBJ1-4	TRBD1	TGTGCCAGCAGCGGACAGGGGGACGGCCCTAATGAAAAACTGTTTTTT	CASSGQGDGPNEKLFF
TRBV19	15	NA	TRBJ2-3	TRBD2	TGTGCCAGTAATAGCGGGAGGGCCTCGGGAGATACGCAGTATTTT	CASNSGRASGDTQYF
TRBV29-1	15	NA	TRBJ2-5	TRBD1	TGCAGCGTAGAACGAGGGACAGGGGGCCTGGAGACCCAGTACTTC	CSVERGTGGLETQYF
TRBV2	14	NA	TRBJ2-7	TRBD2	TGTGCCAGCAGTGGACTAGCGGGAAACTACGAGCAGTACTTC	CASSGLAGNYEQYF
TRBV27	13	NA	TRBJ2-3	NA	TGTGCCAGCAGTTCTGCTACGACAGATACGCAGTATTTT	CASSSATTDTQYF
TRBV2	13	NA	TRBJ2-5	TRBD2	TGTGCCAGCAGTGAGCGGGAGACCCCCGCCCAGTACTTC	CASSERETPAQYF
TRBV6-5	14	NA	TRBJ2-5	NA	TGTGCCAGCAGCCCCGGCCGCGGGAAAGAGACCCAGTACTTC	CASSPGRGKETQYF
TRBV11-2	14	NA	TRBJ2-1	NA	TGTGCCAGCAGCTTAGTTCTAGCGTCCAATGAGCAGTTCTTC	CASSLVLASNEQFF
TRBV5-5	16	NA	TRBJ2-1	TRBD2	TGTGCCAGCAGCGTATATCTAGCGGGAGGCTACAATGAGCAGTTCTTC	CASSVYLAGGYNEQFF
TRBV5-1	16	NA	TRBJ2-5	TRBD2	TGCGCCAGCTCCCCCGCGGGGGACTACTCCCAAGAGACCCAGTACTTC	CASSPAGDYSQETQYF